The 13 T cell receptor beta chains below come from one sample, sequenced in a study of spatial heterogeneity in lung cancer. Study results and limitations: Counts of expanded alpha and beta TCRs within tumors tracked the tumor nonsynonymous mutation count.

A single record per CDR3 protein comes from TCRdb applying MiXCR to the 5' RACE reads. The sample gives 16,000 or so distinct CDR3 sequences, under 7.5% of which show up once; roughly a fifth is in the top ten. For these TCRs, the target antigens are not known. Time point indicated: sample taken at primary tumor resection. Material: lung tumor tissue, obtained at surgery. These receptors originate from a female donor with early-stage non-small cell lung cancer.

This clonotype was recorded many times. The chain employs TRBV20-1 and TRBJ1-1, with D possibly matching TRBD1 (6 bases). CDR3 length: 14 residues. Trimming removed 4 bases at V and 0 bases at J, with 12 bases between. Germline assignment: CDR1 DFQATT and CDR2 SNEGSKA (reference sequence). The CDR3 spells CSAKTGHLNTEAFF. CDR3 nucleotide sequence: TGCAGTGCTAAGACGGGACACCTGAACACTGAAGCTTTCTTT.

Many counts were recorded for this clonotype. The chain joins TRBV9 to TRBJ2-1, with a weak D call TRBD1 (5 bases). With 4 bases removed from V and 6 bases from J, the gap between germline ends came to 20 bases. CDR1 and CDR2 from the germline V gene are SGDLS and YYNGEE. The CDR3 has 16 residues. The CDR3 region has the DNA TGTGCCAGCAGCCCGCTCCCGACAGACTTGTTCAATGAGCAGTTCTTC. Translation: CASSPLPTDLFNEQFF.

This clonotype was observed many times. V usage is TRBV16 and J usage is TRBJ1-5; possibly TRBD1 for D (5 bases). This CDR3 has 14 residues. Germline-derived CDR1 and CDR2 are KGHSY and FQNENV. V was clipped by 1 base and J by 4 bases, with 8 bases between them. The CDR3 DNA sequence: TGTGCCAGCAGCCAATGGGACGGAAATCAGCCCCAGCATTTT. It codes for CASSQWDGNQPQHF.

Notes on this clonotype: With a much larger clone just one base away, this may be a read error. The rearrangement joins TRBV2 to TRBJ1-6; D remains unclear. Germline CDR1 reads SNHLY; CDR2 reads FYNNEI. This CDR3 comprises 17 residues. The DNA for the CDR3 is TGTACCAGCATCGGGCAGTCGACTAGCTCCTATAATTCACCCCTCCACTTT. Its protein product is CTSIGQSTSSYNSPLHF.

At least ten counts were recorded for this clonotype. The chain uses TRBV20-1 and TRBJ1-4; a weak D match, TRBD1 (6 bases). This CDR3 is built from 18 residues. CDR1 DFQATT and CDR2 SNEGSKA come from the germline V gene (reference sequence). The V end was cut by 0 bases, the J end by 6 bases, with 23 bases between. The CDR3 DNA is TGCAGTGCTAGAGATTTGTTGGGGGGCCTCAGGGAGGATGAAAAACTGTTTTTT. This codes for CSARDLLGGLREDEKLFF.

This clonotype came up a few times. The gene calls are TRBV6-5 and TRBJ2-3, with D possibly matching TRBD1 (6 bases). CDR1 MNHEY and CDR2 SVGAGI come from the germline V gene. The CDR3 contains 14 residues. V lost 8 bases and J lost 2, with 14 bases in between. CDR3 amino acids: CASSMTGNTDTQYF. Written as DNA, the CDR3 is TGTGCCAGCTCCATGACAGGAAACACAGATACGCAGTATTTT.

This clonotype has a handful of counts. V and J are TRBV7-9 and TRBJ2-5, with 7 bases identical to TRBD2. This CDR3 is 14 amino acids long. CDR1 SEHNR and CDR2 FQNEAQ come from the germline V gene (reference sequence). J lost 4 bases, V lost 7 bases, and 9 bases had no gene match. The CDR3 coding sequence is TGTGCCAGCACCTACAATAGCGGGCCAGAGACCCAGTACTTC. Its protein is CASTYNSGPETQYF.

This clonotype has at least ten counts. V usage is TRBV28 and J usage is TRBJ1-1; no reliable D call. CDR1 MDHEN and CDR2 SYDVKM come from the germline V gene. The CDR3 runs 12 residues. V lost 2 bases to trimming and J lost 7 bases, with 8 bases between them. The CDR3 sequence: CASSLKTVEAFF. CDR3 coding DNA: TGTGCCAGCAGTTTAAAGACTGTTGAAGCTTTCTTT.

By its share, this clonotype is large. This chain joins TRBV4-1 and TRBJ2-4, with TRBD2 matching 9 bases. The germline gives CDR1 MGHRA, CDR2 YSYEKL. The trim removed 0 bases at V and 9 bases at J, leaving 6 bases unmatched. The CDR3 has 15 amino acids. The CDR3 DNA is TGCGCCAGCAGCCAAGAGGCGGGGGGGCCTGCCATTCAGTACTTC. It is translated as CASSQEAGGPAIQYF.

This clonotype was seen at least ten times. This chain joins TRBV10-3 and TRBJ2-1; 13 positions agree with TRBD2. The CDR3 contains 15 residues. Germline CDR1 is ENHRY and CDR2 is SYGVKD. J was trimmed by 4 bases and V by 6 bases; bases with no gene match: 3. In DNA form, the CDR3 reads TGTGCCATCAGGGGGACTAGCGGGGAATACAATGAGCAGTTCTTC. This sequence encodes CAIRGTSGEYNEQFF.

This clonotype was picked up a small number of times. The chain has TRBV5-1 and TRBJ1-2; TRBD1 aligns across 10 bases. The CDR3 spans 14 residues. Germline CDR1 is SGHRS and CDR2 is YFSETQ. After removal of 4 bases from V and 4 bases from J, the junction contained 4 bases not matched to a gene. The CDR3 coding sequence is TGCGCCAGCAGCCCCGGGACAGGGGCCTATGGCTACACCTTC. Translated, it gives CASSPGTGAYGYTF.

The table lists this clonotype with many counts. The genes are TRBV5-1 and TRBJ1-5; no clear D gene. The germline V gene has CDR1 SGHRS and CDR2 YFSETQ. V dropped 0 bases and J dropped 5 bases, with 6 bases sitting between them. The CDR3 covers 13 residues. This CDR3 is CASSLETDQPQHF. DNA of the CDR3: TGCGCCAGCAGCTTGGAAACCGATCAGCCCCAGCATTTT.

This clonotype showed up many times. J is TRBJ1-3 and V is TRBV6-5; D not resolved. This CDR3 region has 14 residues. CDR1 MNHEY and CDR2 SVGAGI come from the germline V gene. The ends were cut back, 8 bases at V and 0 bases at J, with 11 bases in the middle. The CDR3 DNA is TGTGCCAGCGGGGAAACCTTCTCTGGAAACACCATATATTTT. This gives the protein CASGETFSGNTIYF.